These T cell receptor beta chains were read from a single sample in a study of T cells in Graves' hyperthyroidism and ophthalmopathy. TCRdb re-derived calls from the multiplex PCR reads in MiXCR, one entry per CDR3 protein. Of about 200,000 distinct CDR3 sequences detected, 15% to 20% appear once; the ten largest clones hold roughly 44%. What was sequenced was blood. The receptors here all came from a man between 35 and 55 years old with Graves' hyperthyroidism. Each CDR3 is given with its conserved first and last residue. The order of the fields is J gene, V gene, clone size, D gene, CDR3 protein, CDR3 DNA. A D gene is named only where the DNA matches it firmly. Rows may omit the clone size; those that give it use once, few, many or a size class.

TRBJ2-1 TRBV27 many TRBD2 CASSWTSGGNYNEQFF TGTGCCAGCAGTTGGACTAGCGGGGGGAATTACAATGAGCAGTTCTTC
TRBJ2-1 TRBV6-2/TRBV6-3 NA NA CASTRGSSYNEQFF TGTGCCAGCACCCGGGGGAGCTCCTACAATGAGCAGTTCTTC
TRBJ2-1 TRBV5-8 many TRBD2 CASSLVAGGGYNEQFF TGTGCCAGCAGCTTGGTAGCGGGGGGAGGCTACAATGAGCAGTTCTTC
TRBJ2-5 TRBV20-1 many TRBD2 CSAPTSGQETQYF TGCAGTGCCCCGACTAGCGGGCAAGAGACCCAGTACTTC
TRBJ2-5 TRBV19 NA NA CASSIGGGLGETQYF TGTGCCAGTAGTATAGGGGGTGGACTCGGAGAGACCCAGTACTTC
TRBJ2-5 TRBV11-2 many TRBD2 CASSLEVGGVQETQYF TGTGCCAGCAGCTTAGAGGTTGGGGGGGTACAAGAGACCCAGTACTTC
TRBJ2-2 TRBV12-3/TRBV12-4 many NA CASSFWGRTNTGELFF TGTGCCAGCAGTTTCTGGGGCCGCACGAACACCGGGGAGCTGTTTTTT
TRBJ1-2 TRBV24-1 many TRBD1 CATSDPAGGGYGYTF TGTGCCACCAGTGACCCCGCAGGGGGAGGCTATGGCTACACCTTC
TRBJ2-1 TRBV28 many NA CASSPATPIRNEQFF TGTGCCAGCAGTCCCGCGACACCTATAAGGAATGAGCAGTTCTTC
TRBJ1-2 TRBV7-8 many NA CASSSRTLYGYTF TGTGCCAGCAGCTCGCGGACGCTCTATGGCTACACCTTC
TRBJ1-5 TRBV30 many NA CAWSTGHSNQPQHF TGTGCCTGGAGTACGGGCCATAGCAATCAGCCCCAGCATTTT
TRBJ2-1 TRBV6-5 few TRBD2 CASSYDPSGGGEQFF TGTGCCAGCAGTTACGACCCTAGCGGGGGAGGTGAGCAGTTCTTC
TRBJ2-3 TRBV27 many NA CASSSPSRGTDTQYF TGTGCCAGCAGTTCCCCCTCCAGGGGCACAGATACGCAGTATTTT
TRBJ1-1 TRBV27 many NA CASSRVGLRGNTEAFF TGTGCCAGCAGCAGGGTTGGTCTGAGGGGGAACACTGAAGCTTTCTTT
TRBJ2-5 TRBV5-1 many TRBD1 CASSTTGQMEQETQYF TGCGCCAGCAGCACCACGGGACAGATGGAACAAGAGACCCAGTACTTC
TRBJ2-4 TRBV2 many NA CASSEGRSLAKNIQYF TGTGCCAGCAGTGAGGGCAGAAGCTTAGCCAAAAACATTCAGTACTTC
TRBJ2-3 TRBV2 NA NA CASSVFLARYTDTQYF TGTGCCAGCAGTGTTTTTCTAGCGAGATACACAGATACGCAGTATTTT
TRBJ1-1 TRBV30 many NA CAWSADRLYPEAFF TGTGCCTGGAGTGCTGACAGACTTTATCCTGAAGCTTTCTTT
TRBJ2-3 TRBV20-1 many NA CSARDLLRGASTDTQYF TGCAGTGCTAGAGATCTTCTCCGGGGGGCCTCCACAGATACGCAGTATTTT
TRBJ1-1 TRBV18 many NA CASSPPGESEAFF TGTGCCAGCTCACCACCGGGGGAGTCTGAAGCTTTCTTT
TRBJ2-2 TRBV11-1 few NA CASSLQGGRTGELFF TGTGCCAGCAGCTTACAGGGGGGGCGGACCGGGGAGCTGTTTTTT
TRBJ2-2 TRBV7-3 many NA CASSLLGAGELFF TGTGCCAGCAGCTTATTAGGGGCCGGGGAGCTGTTTTTT
TRBJ1-2 TRBV28 many NA CASSGDLRGYTF TGTGCCAGCAGTGGGGACCTACGGGGCTACACCTTC
TRBJ2-3 TRBV5-4 NA NA CASSVLGPGTDTQYF TGTGCCAGCAGCGTGCTAGGTCCGGGGACAGATACGCAGTATTTT
TRBJ2-6 TRBV29-1 NA TRBD2 CSAYSGGGANVLTF TGCAGCGCCTATTCGGGGGGTGGGGCCAACGTCCTGACTTTC
TRBJ2-1 TRBV20-1 NA TRBD1 CSASGQGATEQFF TGCAGTGCTTCGGGACAGGGGGCTACTGAGCAGTTCTTC
TRBJ1-2 TRBV5-5 NA TRBD1 CASSAGTGGFYGYTF TGTGCCAGCAGCGCCGGGACAGGAGGTTTCTATGGCTACACCTTC
TRBJ2-7 TRBV6-6 many TRBD1 CASSYAGGYEQYF TGTGCCAGCAGTTACGCAGGGGGCTACGAGCAGTACTTC
TRBJ2-4 TRBV5-5 many TRBD1 CASRQGADKNIQYF TGTGCCTCCAGGCAGGGGGCAGACAAAAACATTCAGTACTTC
TRBJ1-2 TRBV9 few TRBD1 CASSRTFRDRVYGYTF TGTGCCAGCAGCCGCACGTTCAGGGACAGGGTCTATGGCTACACCTTC